This T cell receptor beta chain was identified in a study of blood T cells in healthy people across ages. Study summary: Through template switching, about one barcoded beta molecule was captured per two T cells, as measured in model experiments. The study's findings and limits: Long-lived donors exceeded aged donors in naive CD4+ cells and diversity.

The CDR3 is made up of 16 amino acids. The V end lost 7 bases, the J end lost 9 bases, and 22 bases lay between the germline ends. About this clonotype: Its cognate antigen is unknown.

A sample-barcoded 5' primer and a J-beta primer mix were used in a second PCR of about 7 to 12 cycles. At least 3 million CDR3-containing paired-end reads were obtained per sample. TCRdb redid the calling of the 5' RACE reads with MiXCR, one entry per CDR3 protein. The sample includes 1.5 million to 2 million distinct CDR3 sequences, just under 50% of them seen just once. Roughly 10 milliliters was the volume of peripheral blood drawn from each donor. This chain joins TRBV12-3 or TRBV12-4 and TRBJ1-6, with D perhaps TRBD1 (6 bases). This sequence was found in a woman aged 40 to 55 in good health. The sample taken for sequencing was blood. The CDR3 coding sequence is TGTGCCAGCACCCCAGGCAGGGGTTCGGGGTCTTCACCCCTCCACTTT. It codes for CASTPGRGSGSSPLHF.